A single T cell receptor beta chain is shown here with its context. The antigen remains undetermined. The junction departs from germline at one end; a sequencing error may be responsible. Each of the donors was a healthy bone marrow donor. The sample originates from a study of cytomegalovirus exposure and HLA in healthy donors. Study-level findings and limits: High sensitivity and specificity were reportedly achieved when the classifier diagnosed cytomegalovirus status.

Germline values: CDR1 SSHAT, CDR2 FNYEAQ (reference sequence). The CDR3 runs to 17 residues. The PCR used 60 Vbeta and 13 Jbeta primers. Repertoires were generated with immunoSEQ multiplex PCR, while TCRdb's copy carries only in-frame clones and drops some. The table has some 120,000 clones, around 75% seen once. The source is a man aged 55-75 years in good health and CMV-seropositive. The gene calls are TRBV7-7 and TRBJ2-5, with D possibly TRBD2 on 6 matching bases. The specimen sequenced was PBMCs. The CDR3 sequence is CASSLDGPGSGRETQYF. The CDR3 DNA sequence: TGTGCTAGCAGCTTAGATGGCCCAGGTTCCGGGAGAGAGACCCAGTACTTC.